This T cell receptor (beta chain) was sequenced in a study of shared clonotypes between healthy human individuals. The naive CD8 fraction comprised CD45RO-negative cells positively selected for CCR7 and excluded terminally differentiated effector memory CD45RA+ cells. This table comes from immunoSEQ multiplex PCR, and its TCRdb copy is limited to in-frame clones, with some not included. The repertoire consists of under 2,000,000 clones, with 85% to 95% occurring once and the leading ten covering 1.2%. Study-wide results and caveats: Sequencing depth was a factor that was expected to affect clonotype sharing among donors. For naive CD4 cells, 4% to 5% of clonotypes were shared across a few donors. Non-shared clonotypes had lower generation probabilities than those shared by all four donors. Larger richness was generally estimated for naive than memory subsets.

The V gene end was trimmed by 2 bases and the J gene end by 7 bases; junction bases not matched to a gene: 7. Germline V gene data show CDR1 as MNHEY and CDR2 as SMNVEV (reference sequence). The CDR3 consists of 15 residues. About this clone itself: What it binds is unknown.

Sequencing used naive CD8+ T cells sorted from blood. This chain connects TRBV27 to TRBJ2-1, with 8 bases fitting TRBD2. The TCR comes from a young man in good health. The CDR3 sequence is CASSLVSGRMNEQFF. In DNA form, the CDR3 reads TGTGCCAGCAGTTTAGTCAGCGGGAGAATGAATGAGCAGTTCTTC.